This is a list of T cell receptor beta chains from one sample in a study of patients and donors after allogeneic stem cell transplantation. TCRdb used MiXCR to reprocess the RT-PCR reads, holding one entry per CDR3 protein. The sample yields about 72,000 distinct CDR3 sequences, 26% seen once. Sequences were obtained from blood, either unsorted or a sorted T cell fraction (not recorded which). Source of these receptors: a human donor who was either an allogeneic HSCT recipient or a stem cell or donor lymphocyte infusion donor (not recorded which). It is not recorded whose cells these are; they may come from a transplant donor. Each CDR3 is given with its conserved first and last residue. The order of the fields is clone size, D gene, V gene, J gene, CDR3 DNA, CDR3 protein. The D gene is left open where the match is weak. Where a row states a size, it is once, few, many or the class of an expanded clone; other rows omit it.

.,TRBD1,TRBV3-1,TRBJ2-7,TGTGCCAGCAGCGACCCCGGACAGGCTTACTACGAGCAGTACTTC,CASSDPGQAYYEQYF
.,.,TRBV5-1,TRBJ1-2,TGCGCCAGCAGCTTTGACCTAAACTATGGCTACACCTTC,CASSFDLNYGYTF
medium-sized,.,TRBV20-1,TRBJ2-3,TGCAGTGCTAGAGAACCCTCGAGAGGCACAGATACGCAGTATTTT,CSAREPSRGTDTQYF
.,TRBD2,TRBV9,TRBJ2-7,TGTGCCAGCAGCGTAGGGGCTATGGGGTCGGGGACTAGCAGCCCCTACGAGCAGTACTTC,CASSVGAMGSGTSSPYEQYF
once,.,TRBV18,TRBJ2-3,TGTGCCAGCTCACCACTAGAAGCCCGAGATACGCAGTATTTT,CASSPLEARDTQYF
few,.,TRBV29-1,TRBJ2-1,TGCAGCGTCAGGCAGGACAGCTCCTACAATGAGCAGTTCTTC,CSVRQDSSYNEQFF
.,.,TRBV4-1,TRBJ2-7,TGCGCCAGCAGCCAAGACCACGAGCAGTACTTC,CASSQDHEQYF
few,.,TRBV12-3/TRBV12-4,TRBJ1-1,TGTGCCAGCACCTTTTCGACCCCTCAGCGAGCTTTCTTT,CASTFSTPQRAFF
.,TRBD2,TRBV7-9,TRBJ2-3,TGTGCCAGCAGCCCTGGGACTAGCGGGACAGATACGCAGTATTTT,CASSPGTSGTDTQYF
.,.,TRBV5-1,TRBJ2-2,TGCGCCAGCAGCTCGACCCCCCCCGGGGAGCTGTTTTTT,CASSSTPPGELFF
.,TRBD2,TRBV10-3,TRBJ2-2,TGTGCCATCAGTGAGGGGGGACTAGTGTACACCGGGGAGCTGTTTTTT,CAISEGGLVYTGELFF
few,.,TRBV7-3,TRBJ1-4,TGTGCCAGCAGCTTCCGGCAGAATTATAATGAAAAACTGTTTTTT,CASSFRQNYNEKLFF
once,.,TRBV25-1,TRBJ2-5,TGTGCCAGCAGTGACCTCACAGGGTGGGAGACCCAGTACTTC,CASSDLTGWETQYF
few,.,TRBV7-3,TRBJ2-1,TGTGCCAGCAGCCCCCGTGTGGGGACAAGGGGATACAATGAGCAGTTCTTC,CASSPRVGTRGYNEQFF
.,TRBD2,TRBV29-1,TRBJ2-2,TGCAGCGTTGATACCCTAGCGGGAGCCGGGGAGCTGTTTTTT,CSVDTLAGAGELFF
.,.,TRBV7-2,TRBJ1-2,TGTGCCAGCAGCATTGACCCCCTCGGCACCTTC,CASSIDPLGTF
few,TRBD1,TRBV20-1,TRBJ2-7,TGCAGTGCTCCTTGGACAGGGTACGAGCAGTACTTC,CSAPWTGYEQYF
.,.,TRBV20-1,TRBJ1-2,TGCAGTGCTAGAGGGAGGACAGATAACTATGGCTACACCTTC,CSARGRTDNYGYTF
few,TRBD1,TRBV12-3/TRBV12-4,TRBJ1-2,TGTGCCAGCAGTTTAGGACAGGGTGCTGGCTACACCTTC,CASSLGQGAGYTF
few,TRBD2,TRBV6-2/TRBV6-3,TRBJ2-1,TGTGCCAGCAGTTACGTTAAGAGTAGCGGGAGGGCCAGCGATGAGCAGTTCTTC,CASSYVKSSGRASDEQFF
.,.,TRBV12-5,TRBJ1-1,TGTGCTAGTGGGTTTGACAGGAACTTACCTGAAGCTTTCTTT,CASGFDRNLPEAFF
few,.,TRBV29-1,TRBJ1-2,TGCAGCGTTGAAATTCAGGGCAGGGGAGGTGGTGGCTACACCTTC,CSVEIQGRGGGGYTF
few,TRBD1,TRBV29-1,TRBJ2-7,TGCAGCGTTGGGGACAGGGGCTACGAGCAGTACTTC,CSVGDRGYEQYF
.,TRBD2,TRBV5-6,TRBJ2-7,TGTGCCAGCAGCAACGGACTAGCGGGAACCTACGAGCAGTACTTC,CASSNGLAGTYEQYF
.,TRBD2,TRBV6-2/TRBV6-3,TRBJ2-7,TGTGCCAGCCGCCCGGCCGCGGGAGGGACCTACGAGCAGTACTTC,CASRPAAGGTYEQYF
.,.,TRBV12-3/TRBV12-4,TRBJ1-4,TGTGCCAGCAGTTTAGCGGTGACGACGAAACTGTTTTTT,CASSLAVTTKLFF
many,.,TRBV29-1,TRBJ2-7,TGCAGCGGGCAGGGGACCTCCTACGAGCAGTACTTC,CSGQGTSYEQYF
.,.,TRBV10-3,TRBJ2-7,TGTGCCATCAGTGGTACAGACGAGCAGTACTTC,CAISGTDEQYF
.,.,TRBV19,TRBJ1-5,TGTGCCAGTAGTATATTGGATCAGCCCCAGCATTTT,CASSILDQPQHF
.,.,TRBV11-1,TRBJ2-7,TGTGCCAGCAGCCTAAGCGAGTACTACGAGCAGTACTTC,CASSLSEYYEQYF
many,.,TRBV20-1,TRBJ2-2,TGCAGTGCTAGAGGTGGCCGCCTTAACACCGGGGAGCTGTTTTTT,CSARGGRLNTGELFF
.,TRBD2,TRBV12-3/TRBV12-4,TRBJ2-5,TGTGCCAGCACCCCCAGGACTAGCGTGGAGACCCAGTACTTC,CASTPRTSVETQYF
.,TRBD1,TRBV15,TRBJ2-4,TGTGCCACCAGCAGAGATTCGGGACAGAAAAACATTCAGTACTTC,CATSRDSGQKNIQYF
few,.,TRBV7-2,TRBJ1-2,TGTGCCAGCAGCTTAATAGGACAGACAAGCTTCTGGTATGGCTACACCTTC,CASSLIGQTSFWYGYTF
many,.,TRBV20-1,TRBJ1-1,TGCAGTGTCTACTGGACGGTCGGGGCAACTGAAGCTTTCTTT,CSVYWTVGATEAFF